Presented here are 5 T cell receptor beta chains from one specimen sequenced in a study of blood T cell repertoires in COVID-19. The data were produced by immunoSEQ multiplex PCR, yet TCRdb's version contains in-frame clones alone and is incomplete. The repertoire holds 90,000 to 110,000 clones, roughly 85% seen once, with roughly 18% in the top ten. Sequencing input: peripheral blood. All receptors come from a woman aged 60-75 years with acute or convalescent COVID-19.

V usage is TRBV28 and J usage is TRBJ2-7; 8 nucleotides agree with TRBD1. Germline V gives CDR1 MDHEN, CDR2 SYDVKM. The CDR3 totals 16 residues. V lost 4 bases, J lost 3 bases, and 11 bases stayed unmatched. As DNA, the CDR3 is TGTGCCAGCAGTTCCGGACAGGGCAGTTCGCTCTACGAGCAGTACTTC. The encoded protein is CASSSGQGSSLYEQYF. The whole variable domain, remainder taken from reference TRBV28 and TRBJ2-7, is DVKVTQSSRYLVKRTGEKVFLECVQDMDHENMFWYRQDPGLGLRLIYFSYDVKMKEKGDIPEGYSVSREKKERFSLILESASTNQTSMYLCASSSGQGSSLYEQYFGPGTRLTVT.

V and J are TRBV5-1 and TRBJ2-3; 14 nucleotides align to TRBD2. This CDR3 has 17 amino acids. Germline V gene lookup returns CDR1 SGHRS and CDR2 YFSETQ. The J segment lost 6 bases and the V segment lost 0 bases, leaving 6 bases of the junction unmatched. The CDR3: CASSLEGLAGVGDTQYF. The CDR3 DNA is TGCGCCAGCAGCTTGGAGGGACTAGCGGGGGTGGGTGATACGCAGTATTTT.

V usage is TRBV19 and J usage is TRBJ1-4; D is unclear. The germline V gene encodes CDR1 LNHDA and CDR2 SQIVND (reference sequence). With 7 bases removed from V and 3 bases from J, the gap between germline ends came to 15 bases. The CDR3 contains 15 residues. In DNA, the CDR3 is TGTGCCAGTAACGATGGGTGGAGGGCTAATGAAAAACTGTTTTTT. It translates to CASNDGWRANEKLFF. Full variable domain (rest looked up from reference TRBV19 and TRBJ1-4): DGGITQSPKYLFRKEGQNVTLSCEQNLNHDAMYWYRQDPGQGLRLIYYSQIVNDFQKGDIAEGYSVSREKKESFPLTVTSAQKNPTAFYLCASNDGWRANEKLFFGSGTQLSVL.

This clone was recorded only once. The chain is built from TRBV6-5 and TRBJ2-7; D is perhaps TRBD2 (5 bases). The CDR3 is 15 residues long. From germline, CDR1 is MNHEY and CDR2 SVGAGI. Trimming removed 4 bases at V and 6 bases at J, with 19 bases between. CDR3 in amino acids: CASSSRVGGAGEQYF. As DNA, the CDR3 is TGTGCCAGCAGTTCCCGGGTAGGAGGAGCCGGCGAGCAGTACTTC.

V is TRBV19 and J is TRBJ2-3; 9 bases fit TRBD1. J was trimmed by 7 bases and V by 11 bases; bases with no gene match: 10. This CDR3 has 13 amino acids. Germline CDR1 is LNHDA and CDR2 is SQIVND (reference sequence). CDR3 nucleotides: TGTGCCGTGAGGGGACAGGGCTCGCATACGCAGTATTTT. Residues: CAVRGQGSHTQYF.